The 10 T cell receptor beta chains below were found in one sample sequenced in a study of T cell repertoires in cytomegalovirus infection (dated by TCRdb to between 2018 and 2020). The treatment or condition label, as the study defines it: in vitro stimulation with specific CMV peptide epitopes to enrich CMV-specific T cells. These receptors are not linked to any known antigen. For sequencing, an Illumina HiSeq 1500 was employed. Starting from the raw public reads, TCRdb applied fastp trimming at Q25, assembled clones with MiXCR and retained in-frame beta chains. Every distinct CDR3 protein forms one entry, paired with its most common genes and DNA. This sample holds some 700,000 distinct CDR3 sequences; roughly a third were observed only once. The ten largest clonotypes hold over 15% of the sample. The sequenced sample was cultured PBMCs, obtained from culture after CMV antigen stimulation. These receptors all come from a human donor in good health (CMV status not recorded). Some clones in this sample may be carry-over from other donors' samples.

In this sample, this clonotype turned up a few times. The chain links TRBV7-8 to TRBJ2-3, with a possible D match to TRBD2 (5 bases). V lost 5 bases to trimming and J lost 2 bases, with 17 bases between them. This CDR3 comprises 16 residues. Germline values: CDR1 SGHVS, CDR2 FQNEAQ. The CDR3 coding sequence is TGTGCCAGCAGCCCGTCAGCGGAGTCCCACACAGATACGCAGTATTTT. Amino acid sequence: CASSPSAESHTDTQYF.

The rearrangement uses TRBV5-1 and TRBJ2-3; D is possibly TRBD2 (7 bases). The germline V gene encodes CDR1 SGHRS and CDR2 YFSETQ. The CDR3 consists of 15 residues. The V end lost 4 bases, the J end lost 2 bases, and 14 bases lay between the germline ends. CDR3 amino acids: CASSGLGGATDTQYF. In nucleotides, the CDR3 is TGCGCCAGCAGCGGCCTAGGGGGGGCCACAGATACGCAGTATTTT.

In the case of this clonotype: One end of the junction varies from germline; a read error may be responsible. V and J are TRBV7-2 and TRBJ1-2, with D possibly being TRBD1 (6 bases). The germline V gene encodes CDR1 SGHTA and CDR2 FQGNSA. CDR3 length: 13 amino acids. The CDR3 reads CANSRGGGYGYTF. The DNA for the CDR3 is TGTGCCAACAGCCGGGGGGGCGGCTATGGCTACACCTTC. The full variable domain, its missing parts supplied by reference TRBV7-2 and TRBJ1-2, is GAGVSQSPSNKVTEKGKDVELRCDPISGHTALYWYRQSLGQGLEFLIYFQGNSAPDKSGLPSDRFSAERTGGSVSTLTIQRTQQEDSAVYLCANSRGGGYGYTFGSGTRLTVV.

The V and J genes are TRBV5-6 and TRBJ2-1; 7 positions agree with TRBD2. This CDR3 has 17 amino acids. Trimming at V came to 1 base and at J to 2 bases, leaving 9 bases not matched to a gene. From germline, CDR1 is SGHDT and CDR2 YYEEEE. The CDR3 region is CASSLRPRGGAYNEQFF. The DNA for the CDR3 is TGTGCCAGCAGCTTGAGGCCCCGTGGGGGGGCCTACAATGAGCAGTTCTTC.

This clonotype showed up many times. This chain links TRBV7-2 with TRBJ2-5; tentative D call: TRBD1 (5 bases). Germline V lookup: CDR1 SGHTA, CDR2 FQGNSA. The germline V and J ends were trimmed by 5 bases and 3 bases, with 16 bases remaining between them. The CDR3 is 15 amino acids. The CDR3: CASSPWAGLEETQYF. The CDR3 nucleotides read TGTGCCAGCAGCCCCTGGGCAGGGTTGGAAGAGACCCAGTACTTC.

The chain carries TRBV20-1 and TRBJ2-7, with 7 bases fitting TRBD2. V lost 4 bases and J lost 0; bases outside the gene matches: 9. Germline lookup yields CDR1 DFQATT and CDR2 SNEGSKA (reference sequence). This CDR3 is 15 amino acids long. CDR3 bases: TGCAGTGCTAAACCTAGCGGAAGTATCTCCTACGAGCAGTACTTC. It yields the protein CSAKPSGSISYEQYF.

This chain joins TRBV6-1 and TRBJ1-6; 11 bases are shared with TRBD1. Germline CDR1 reads MNHNS; CDR2 reads SASEGT. V trimming: 6 bases; J trimming: 9 bases; junction bases outside the gene matches: 10. The CDR3 is 16 amino acids. The CDR3 sequence: CASSSSDRGLGSPLHF. The CDR3 bases are TGTGCCAGCAGCTCCTCGGACAGGGGGCTTGGTTCACCCCTCCACTTT.

The V gene is TRBV10-3, the J gene TRBJ1-2; D is ambiguous. Looked up from germline, CDR1 is ENHRY and CDR2 is SYGVKD. The CDR3 totals 13 residues. V was shortened by 6 bases and J by 6 bases, with 14 bases between the two germline ends. The CDR3 nucleotides read TGTGCCATCAGAGAGGACTCTAGGAATGGCTACACCTTC. Translating gives CAIREDSRNGYTF.

The rearrangement uses TRBV11-2 and TRBJ2-5; no clear D gene. The ends were cut back, 1 base at V and 3 bases at J, with 9 bases in the middle. This CDR3 comprises 14 residues. Germline V gives CDR1 SGHAT, CDR2 FQNNGV. The CDR3 DNA reads as TGTGCCAGCAGCTTAGCGTTCAGAAAAGAGACCCAGTACTTC. This encodes CASSLAFRKETQYF.

This clonotype was counted many times. This chain joins TRBV7-2 and TRBJ2-7; D gene ambiguous. The length of the CDR3 is 14 residues. Germline V gene data show CDR1 as SGHTA and CDR2 as FQGNSA. Deletions cut 4 bases from V and 0 bases from J, with 10 bases between. This chain's CDR3 is CASSSSSPSYEQYF. The CDR3 coding sequence is TGTGCCAGCAGCTCCTCTTCCCCCTCCTACGAGCAGTACTTC.